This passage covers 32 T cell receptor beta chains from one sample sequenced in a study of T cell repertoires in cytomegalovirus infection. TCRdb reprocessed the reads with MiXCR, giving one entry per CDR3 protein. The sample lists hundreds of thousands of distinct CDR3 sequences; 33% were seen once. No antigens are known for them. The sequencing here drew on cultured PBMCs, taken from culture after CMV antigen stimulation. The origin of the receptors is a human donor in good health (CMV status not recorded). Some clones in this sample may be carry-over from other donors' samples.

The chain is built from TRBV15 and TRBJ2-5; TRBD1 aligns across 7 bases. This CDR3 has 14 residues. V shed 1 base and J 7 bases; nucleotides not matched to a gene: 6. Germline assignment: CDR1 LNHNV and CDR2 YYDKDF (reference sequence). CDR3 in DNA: TGTGCCACCAGCAGAGCCGACAGGGTAGGGACCCAGTACTTC. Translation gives CATSRADRVGTQYF.

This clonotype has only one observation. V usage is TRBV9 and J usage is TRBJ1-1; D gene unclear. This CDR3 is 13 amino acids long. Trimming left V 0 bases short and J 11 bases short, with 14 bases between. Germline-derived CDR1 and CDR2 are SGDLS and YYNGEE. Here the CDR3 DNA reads TGTGCCAGCAGCGTAGTGGAAGGCCCGGGGGCTTTCTTT. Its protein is CASSVVEGPGAFF.

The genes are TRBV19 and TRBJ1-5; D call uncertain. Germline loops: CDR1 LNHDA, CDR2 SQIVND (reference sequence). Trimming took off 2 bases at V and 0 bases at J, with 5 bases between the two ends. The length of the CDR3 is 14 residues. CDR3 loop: CASSISRSNQPQHF. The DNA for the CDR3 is TGTGCCAGTAGTATATCCCGTAGCAATCAGCCCCAGCATTTT.

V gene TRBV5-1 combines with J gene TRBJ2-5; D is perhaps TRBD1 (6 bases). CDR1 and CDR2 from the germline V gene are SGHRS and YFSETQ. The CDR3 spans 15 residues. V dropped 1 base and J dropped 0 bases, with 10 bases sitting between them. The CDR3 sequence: CASSLLGAYQETQYF. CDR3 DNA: TGCGCCAGCAGCTTGCTGGGGGCCTACCAAGAGACCCAGTACTTC.

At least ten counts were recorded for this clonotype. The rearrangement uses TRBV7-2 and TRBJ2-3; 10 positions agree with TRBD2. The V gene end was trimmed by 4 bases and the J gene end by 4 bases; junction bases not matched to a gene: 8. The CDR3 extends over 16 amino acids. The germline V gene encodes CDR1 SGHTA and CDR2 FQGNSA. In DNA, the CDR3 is TGTGCCAGCAGCTCCAAAGCGGGGGGGGGTTCAGATACGCAGTATTTT. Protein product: CASSSKAGGGSDTQYF. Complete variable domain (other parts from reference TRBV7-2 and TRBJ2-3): GAGVSQSPSNKVTEKGKDVELRCDPISGHTALYWYRQSLGQGLEFLIYFQGNSAPDKSGLPSDRFSAERTGGSVSTLTIQRTQQEDSAVYLCASSSKAGGGSDTQYFGPGTRLTVL.

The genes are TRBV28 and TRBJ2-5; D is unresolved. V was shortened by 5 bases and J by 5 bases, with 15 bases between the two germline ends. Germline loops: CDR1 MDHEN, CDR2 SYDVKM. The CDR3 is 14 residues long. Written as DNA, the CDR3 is TGTGCCAGCAGTCCGGGCCACGTGGGGGAGACCCAGTACTTC. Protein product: CASSPGHVGETQYF. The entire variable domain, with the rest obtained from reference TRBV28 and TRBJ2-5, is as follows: DVKVTQSSRYLVKRTGEKVFLECVQDMDHENMFWYRQDPGLGLRLIYFSYDVKMKEKGDIPEGYSVSREKKERFSLILESASTNQTSMYLCASSPGHVGETQYFGPGTRLLVL.

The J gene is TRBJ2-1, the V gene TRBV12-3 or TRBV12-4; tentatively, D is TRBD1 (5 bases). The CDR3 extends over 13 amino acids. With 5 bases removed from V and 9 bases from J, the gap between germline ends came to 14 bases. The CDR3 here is CASSIRWGGEQFF. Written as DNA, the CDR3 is TGTGCCAGCAGTATAAGGTGGGGCGGTGAGCAGTTCTTC.

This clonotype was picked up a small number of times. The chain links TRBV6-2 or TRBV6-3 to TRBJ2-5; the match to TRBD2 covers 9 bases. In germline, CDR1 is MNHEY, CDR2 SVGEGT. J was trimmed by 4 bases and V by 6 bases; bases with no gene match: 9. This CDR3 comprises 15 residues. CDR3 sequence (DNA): TGTGCCAGCAGAAATAGCGGGAGCGGAGGAGAGACCCAGTACTTC. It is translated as CASRNSGSGGETQYF.

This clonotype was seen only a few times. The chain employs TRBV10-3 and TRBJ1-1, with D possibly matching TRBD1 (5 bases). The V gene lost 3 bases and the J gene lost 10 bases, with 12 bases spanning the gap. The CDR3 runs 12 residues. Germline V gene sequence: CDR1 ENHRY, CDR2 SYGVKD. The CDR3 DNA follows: TGTGCCATCAGTGAACAACAGGCGTCAGCTTTCTTT. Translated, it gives CAISEQQASAFF.

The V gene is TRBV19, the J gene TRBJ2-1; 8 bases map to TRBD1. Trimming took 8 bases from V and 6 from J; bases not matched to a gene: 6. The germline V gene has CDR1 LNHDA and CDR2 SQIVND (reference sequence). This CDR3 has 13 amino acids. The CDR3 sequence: CASRGQGTNEQFF. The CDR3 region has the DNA TGTGCCAGTCGCGGACAGGGTACCAATGAGCAGTTCTTC.

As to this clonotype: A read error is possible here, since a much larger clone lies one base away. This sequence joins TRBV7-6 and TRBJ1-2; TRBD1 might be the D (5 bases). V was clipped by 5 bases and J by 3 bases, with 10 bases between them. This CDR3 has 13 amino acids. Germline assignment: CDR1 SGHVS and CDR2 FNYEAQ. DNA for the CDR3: TGTGCCAGCAGCCCGACAGTGGACTATGGCTACACCTTC. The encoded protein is CASSPTVDYGYTF.

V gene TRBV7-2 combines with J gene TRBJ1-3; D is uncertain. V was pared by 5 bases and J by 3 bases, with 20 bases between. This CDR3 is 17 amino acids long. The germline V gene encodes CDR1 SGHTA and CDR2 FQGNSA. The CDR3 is CASSLNAVGSDGNTIYF. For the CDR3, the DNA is TGTGCCAGCAGCCTTAACGCAGTGGGGTCCGATGGAAACACCATATATTTT.

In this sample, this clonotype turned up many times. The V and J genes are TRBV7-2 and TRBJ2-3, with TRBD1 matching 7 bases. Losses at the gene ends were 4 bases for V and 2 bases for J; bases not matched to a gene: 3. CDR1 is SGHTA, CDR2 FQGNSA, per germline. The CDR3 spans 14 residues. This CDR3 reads CASSSQGTTDTQYF. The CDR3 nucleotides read TGTGCCAGCAGCTCACAGGGGACCACAGATACGCAGTATTTT.

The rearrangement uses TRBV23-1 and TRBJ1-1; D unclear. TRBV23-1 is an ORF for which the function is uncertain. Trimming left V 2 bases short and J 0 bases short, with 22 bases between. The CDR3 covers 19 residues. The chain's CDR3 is CASSQNGSAGPVMNTEAFF. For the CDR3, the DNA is TGCGCCAGCAGTCAAAATGGGTCGGCCGGACCCGTAATGAACACTGAAGCTTTCTTT.

The CDR3 nucleotides read TGTGCCAGCAGCCAGACCCAAGAGGTGCGTCATGAGCAGTTCTTC. It codes for CASSQTQEVRHEQFF. The chain links TRBV11-1 to TRBJ2-1; D gene uncertain. V was shortened by 5 bases and J by 8 bases, with 19 bases between the two germline ends. The CDR3 runs 15 residues. Germline-derived CDR1 and CDR2 are SGHAT and FQDESV (reference sequence). Combining the CDR3 with reference TRBV11-1 and TRBJ2-1 gives the whole variable domain EAEVAQSPRYKITEKSQAVAFWCDPISGHATLYWYRQILGQGPELLVQFQDESVVDDSQLPKDRFSAERLKGVDSTLKIQPAELGDSAMYLCASSQTQEVRHEQFFGPGTRLTVL.

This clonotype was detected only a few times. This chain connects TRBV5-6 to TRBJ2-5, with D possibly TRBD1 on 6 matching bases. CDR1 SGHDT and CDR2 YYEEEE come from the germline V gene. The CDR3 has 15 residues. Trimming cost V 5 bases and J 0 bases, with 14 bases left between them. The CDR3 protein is CASSRPNRDQETQYF. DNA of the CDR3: TGTGCCAGCAGTCGTCCTAACAGGGACCAAGAGACCCAGTACTTC.

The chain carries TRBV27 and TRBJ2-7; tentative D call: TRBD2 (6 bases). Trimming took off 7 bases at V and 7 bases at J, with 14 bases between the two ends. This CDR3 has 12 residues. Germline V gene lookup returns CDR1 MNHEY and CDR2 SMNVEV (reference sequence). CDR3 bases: TGTGCCAGCACCCCTGGGGGGAAAGAGCAGTACTTC. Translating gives CASTPGGKEQYF.

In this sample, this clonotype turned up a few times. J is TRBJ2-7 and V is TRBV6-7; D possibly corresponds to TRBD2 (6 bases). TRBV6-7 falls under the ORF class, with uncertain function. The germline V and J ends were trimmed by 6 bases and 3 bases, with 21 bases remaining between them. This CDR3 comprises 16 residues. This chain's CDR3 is CASRGRGGKLVYEQYF. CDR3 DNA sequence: TGTGCCAGCAGGGGCCGGGGCGGGAAGCTTGTCTACGAGCAGTACTTC.

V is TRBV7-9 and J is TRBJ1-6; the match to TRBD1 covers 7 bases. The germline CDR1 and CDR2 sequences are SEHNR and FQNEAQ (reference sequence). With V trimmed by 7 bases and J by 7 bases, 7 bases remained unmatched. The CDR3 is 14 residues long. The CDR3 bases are TGTGCCAGCAACCAGGGACAGCAGAATTCACCCCTCCACTTT. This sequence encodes CASNQGQQNSPLHF.

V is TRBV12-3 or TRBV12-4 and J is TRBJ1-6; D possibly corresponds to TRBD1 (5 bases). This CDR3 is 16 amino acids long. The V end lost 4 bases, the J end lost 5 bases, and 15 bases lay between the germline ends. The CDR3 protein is CASSSRWGVDNSPLHF. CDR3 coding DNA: TGTGCCAGCAGTTCCCGGTGGGGGGTTGATAATTCACCCCTCCACTTT.

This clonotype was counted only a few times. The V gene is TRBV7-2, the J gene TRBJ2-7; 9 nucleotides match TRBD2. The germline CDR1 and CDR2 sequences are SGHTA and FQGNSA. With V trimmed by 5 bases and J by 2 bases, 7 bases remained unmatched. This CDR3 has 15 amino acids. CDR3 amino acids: CASSRARGRAYEQYF. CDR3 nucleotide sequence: TGTGCCAGCAGCAGGGCACGCGGGAGGGCCTACGAGCAGTACTTC.

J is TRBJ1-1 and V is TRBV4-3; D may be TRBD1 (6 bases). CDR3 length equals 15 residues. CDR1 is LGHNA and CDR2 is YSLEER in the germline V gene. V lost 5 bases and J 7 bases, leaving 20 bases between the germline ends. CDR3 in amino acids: CASSMEDSLLYEAFF. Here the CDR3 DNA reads TGCGCCAGCAGCATGGAGGACAGCCTACTCTATGAAGCTTTCTTT.

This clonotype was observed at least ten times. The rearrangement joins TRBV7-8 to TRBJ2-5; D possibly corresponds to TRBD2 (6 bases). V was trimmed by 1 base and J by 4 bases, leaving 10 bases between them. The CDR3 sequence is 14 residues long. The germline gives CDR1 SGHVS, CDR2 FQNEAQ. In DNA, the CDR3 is TGTGCCAGCAGCTTAGGCGGGGACGCAGAGACCCAGTACTTC. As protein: CASSLGGDAETQYF.

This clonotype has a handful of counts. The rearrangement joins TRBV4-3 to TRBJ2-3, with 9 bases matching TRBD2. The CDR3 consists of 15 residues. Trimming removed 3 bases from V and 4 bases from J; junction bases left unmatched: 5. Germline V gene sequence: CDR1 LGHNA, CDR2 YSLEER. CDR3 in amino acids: CASSQASGTADTQYF. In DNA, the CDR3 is TGCGCCAGCAGCCAGGCTAGCGGGACGGCAGATACGCAGTATTTT.

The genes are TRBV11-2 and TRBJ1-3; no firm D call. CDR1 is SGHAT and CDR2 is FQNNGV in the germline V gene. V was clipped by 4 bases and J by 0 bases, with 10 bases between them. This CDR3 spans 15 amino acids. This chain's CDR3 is CASSSGRISGNTIYF. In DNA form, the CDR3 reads TGTGCCAGCAGCTCCGGACGGATCTCTGGAAACACCATATATTTT.

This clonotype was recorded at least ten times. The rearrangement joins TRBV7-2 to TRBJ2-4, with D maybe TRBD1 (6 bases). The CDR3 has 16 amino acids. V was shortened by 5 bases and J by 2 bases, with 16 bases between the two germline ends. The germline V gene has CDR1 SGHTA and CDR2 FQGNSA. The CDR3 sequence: CASSEMRGTPKNIQYF. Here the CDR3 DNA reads TGTGCCAGCAGCGAAATGAGGGGGACCCCCAAAAACATTCAGTACTTC. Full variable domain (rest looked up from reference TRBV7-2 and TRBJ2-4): GAGVSQSPSNKVTEKGKDVELRCDPISGHTALYWYRQSLGQGLEFLIYFQGNSAPDKSGLPSDRFSAERTGGSVSTLTIQRTQQEDSAVYLCASSEMRGTPKNIQYFGAGTRLSVL.

CDR3 protein: CASSLHSYEQYF. In DNA form, the CDR3 reads TGTGCCAGCAGCTTGCACTCCTACGAGCAGTACTTC. The chain recombines TRBV7-6 with TRBJ2-7; no definite D call. There are 12 residues in the CDR3. Germline CDR1 and CDR2: SGHVS and FNYEAQ. Between the trimmed V and J ends, which lost 3 bases and 0 bases, there was a span of 3 bases.

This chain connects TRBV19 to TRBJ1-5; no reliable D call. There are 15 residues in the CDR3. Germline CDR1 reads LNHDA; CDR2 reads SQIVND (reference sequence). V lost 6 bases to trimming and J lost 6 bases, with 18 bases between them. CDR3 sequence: CASRPGMIPGQPQHF. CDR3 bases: TGTGCCAGTAGACCAGGAATGATACCGGGTCAGCCCCAGCATTTT.

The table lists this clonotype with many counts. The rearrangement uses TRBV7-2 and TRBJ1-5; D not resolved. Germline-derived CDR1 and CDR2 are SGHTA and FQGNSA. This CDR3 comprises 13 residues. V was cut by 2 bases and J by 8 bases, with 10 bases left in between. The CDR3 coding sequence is TGTGCCAGCAGCTTATACGGGCTCGAGCCCCAGCATTTT. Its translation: CASSLYGLEPQHF.

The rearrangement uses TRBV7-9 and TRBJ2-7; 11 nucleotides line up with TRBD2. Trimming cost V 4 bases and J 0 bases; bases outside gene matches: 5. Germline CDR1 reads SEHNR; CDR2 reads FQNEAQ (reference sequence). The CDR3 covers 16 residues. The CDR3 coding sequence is TGTGCCAGCAGCTGGACTAGCGGGTATAGCTCCTACGAGCAGTACTTC. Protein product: CASSWTSGYSSYEQYF.

CDR3 residues: CSVTPGFYTDTQYF. CDR3 bases: TGCAGTGTAACGCCAGGTTTTTACACAGATACGCAGTATTTT. The V gene is TRBV20-1, the J gene TRBJ2-3; D gene ambiguous. The germline gives CDR1 DFQATT, CDR2 SNEGSKA (reference sequence). Trimming took 7 bases from V and 2 from J, leaving 16 bases between them. CDR3 length: 14 amino acids.

The CDR3 is CATSDPGQGLGETQYF. The CDR3 bases are TGTGCCACCAGTGACCCGGGACAGGGGTTAGGAGAGACCCAGTACTTC. The V and J genes are TRBV24-1 and TRBJ2-5; 10 positions agree with TRBD1. The CDR3 consists of 16 residues. The trim removed 4 bases at V and 4 bases at J, leaving 8 bases unmatched. CDR1 and CDR2 from the germline V gene are KGHDR and SFDVKD.